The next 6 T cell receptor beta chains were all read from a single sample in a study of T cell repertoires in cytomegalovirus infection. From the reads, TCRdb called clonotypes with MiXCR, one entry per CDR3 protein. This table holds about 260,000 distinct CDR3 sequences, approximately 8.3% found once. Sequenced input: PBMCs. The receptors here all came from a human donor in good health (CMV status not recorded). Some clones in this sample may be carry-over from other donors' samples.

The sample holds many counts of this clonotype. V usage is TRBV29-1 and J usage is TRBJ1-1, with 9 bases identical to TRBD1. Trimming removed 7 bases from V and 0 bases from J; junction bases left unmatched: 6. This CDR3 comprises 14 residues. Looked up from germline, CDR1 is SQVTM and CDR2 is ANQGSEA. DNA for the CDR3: TGCAGCGGTGGCCGGGACAGGGTGAACACTGAAGCTTTCTTT. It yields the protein CSGGRDRVNTEAFF.

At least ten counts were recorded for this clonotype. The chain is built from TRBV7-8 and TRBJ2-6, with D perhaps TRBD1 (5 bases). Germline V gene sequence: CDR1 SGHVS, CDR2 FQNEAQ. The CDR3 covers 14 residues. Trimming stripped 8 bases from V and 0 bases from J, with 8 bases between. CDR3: CASGQGSGANVLTF. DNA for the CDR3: TGTGCCAGCGGGCAGGGCTCTGGGGCCAACGTCCTGACTTTC.

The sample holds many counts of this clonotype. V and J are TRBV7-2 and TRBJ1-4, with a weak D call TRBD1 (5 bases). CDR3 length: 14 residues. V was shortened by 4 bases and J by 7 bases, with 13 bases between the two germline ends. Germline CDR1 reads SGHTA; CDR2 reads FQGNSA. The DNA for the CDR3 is TGTGCCAGCAGCTCGGGGGGGAGGGGTGAAAAACTGTTTTTT. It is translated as CASSSGGRGEKLFF. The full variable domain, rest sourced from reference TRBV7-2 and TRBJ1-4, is GAGVSQSPSNKVTEKGKDVELRCDPISGHTALYWYRQSLGQGLEFLIYFQGNSAPDKSGLPSDRFSAERTGGSVSTLTIQRTQQEDSAVYLCASSSGGRGEKLFFGSGTQLSVL.

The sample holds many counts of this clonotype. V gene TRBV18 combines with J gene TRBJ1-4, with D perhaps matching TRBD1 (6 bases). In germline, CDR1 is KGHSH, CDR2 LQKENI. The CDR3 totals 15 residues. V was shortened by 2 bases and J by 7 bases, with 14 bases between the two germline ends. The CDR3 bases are TGTGCCAGCTCACCAAACACAGGGTCAAGTGAAAAACTGTTTTTT. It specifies CASSPNTGSSEKLFF.

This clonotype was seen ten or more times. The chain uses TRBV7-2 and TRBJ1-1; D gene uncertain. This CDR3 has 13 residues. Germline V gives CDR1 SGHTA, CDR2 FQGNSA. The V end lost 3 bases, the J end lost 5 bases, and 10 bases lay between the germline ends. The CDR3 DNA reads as TGTGCCAGCAGCTTCGAGGGTGGAACTGAAGCTTTCTTT. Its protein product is CASSFEGGTEAFF.

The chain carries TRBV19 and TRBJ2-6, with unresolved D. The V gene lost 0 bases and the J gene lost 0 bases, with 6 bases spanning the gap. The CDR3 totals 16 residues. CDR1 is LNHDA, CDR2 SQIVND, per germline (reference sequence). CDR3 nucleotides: TGTGCCAGTAGTATAGACACAGACTCTGGGGCCAACGTCCTGACTTTC. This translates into CASSIDTDSGANVLTF.